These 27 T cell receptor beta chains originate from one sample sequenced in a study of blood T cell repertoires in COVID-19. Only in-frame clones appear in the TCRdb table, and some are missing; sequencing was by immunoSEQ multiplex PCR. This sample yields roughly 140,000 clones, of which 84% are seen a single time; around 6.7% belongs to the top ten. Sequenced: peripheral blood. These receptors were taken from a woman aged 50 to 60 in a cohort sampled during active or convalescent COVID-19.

As DNA, the CDR3 is TGTGCCACCAGCAGAGACTCTACCGGGTGGAACACTGAAGCTTTCTTT. It yields the protein CATSRDSTGWNTEAFF. J is TRBJ1-1 and V is TRBV15; D not resolved. Trimming took 0 bases from V and 1 from J, leaving 12 bases between them. Germline lookup yields CDR1 LNHNV and CDR2 YYDKDF (reference sequence). The length of the CDR3 is 16 residues.

The CDR3 bases are TGCGCCAGCAGTCCGGGACAGGAGGCCACTGAAGCTTTCTTT. The encoded protein is CASSPGQEATEAFF. The chain uses TRBV10-1 and TRBJ1-1; 8 bases agree with TRBD1. The V and J ends lost 5 bases and 4 bases, in that order; junction bases with no gene match: 6. The CDR3 runs to 14 residues. The V gene's germline CDR1 is WNHNN and CDR2 SYGVQD (reference sequence).

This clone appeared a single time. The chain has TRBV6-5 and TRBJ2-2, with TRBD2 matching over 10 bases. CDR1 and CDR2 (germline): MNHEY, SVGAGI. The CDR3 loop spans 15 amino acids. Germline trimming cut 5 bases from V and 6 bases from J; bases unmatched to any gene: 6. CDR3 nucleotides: TGTGCCAGCAGTACAAAGCGGGGGGGCCCCGGGGAGCTGTTTTTT. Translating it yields CASSTKRGGPGELFF.

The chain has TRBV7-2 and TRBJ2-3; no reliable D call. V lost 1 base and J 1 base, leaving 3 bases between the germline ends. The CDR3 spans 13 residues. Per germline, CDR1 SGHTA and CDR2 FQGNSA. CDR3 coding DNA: TGTGCCAGCAGCTTAGGAGGCACAGATACGCAGTATTTT. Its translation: CASSLGGTDTQYF.

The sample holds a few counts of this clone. In DNA form, the CDR3 reads TGTGCCAGCAGTAACGGACAGGGGGCGATTTATGGCTACACCTTC. It encodes CASSNGQGAIYGYTF. V and J are TRBV6-2 or TRBV6-3 and TRBJ1-2; 11 nucleotides line up with TRBD1. Germline CDR1 MNHEY, CDR2 SVGEGT. The CDR3 is 15 residues long. J lost 5 bases, V lost 5 bases, and 7 bases had no gene match.

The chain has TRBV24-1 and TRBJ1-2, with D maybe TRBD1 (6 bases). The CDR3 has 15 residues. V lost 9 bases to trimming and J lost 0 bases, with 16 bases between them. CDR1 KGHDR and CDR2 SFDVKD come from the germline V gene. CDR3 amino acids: CATQPPGQSNYGYTF. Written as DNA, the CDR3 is TGTGCCACCCAACCACCGGGACAATCTAACTATGGCTACACCTTC.

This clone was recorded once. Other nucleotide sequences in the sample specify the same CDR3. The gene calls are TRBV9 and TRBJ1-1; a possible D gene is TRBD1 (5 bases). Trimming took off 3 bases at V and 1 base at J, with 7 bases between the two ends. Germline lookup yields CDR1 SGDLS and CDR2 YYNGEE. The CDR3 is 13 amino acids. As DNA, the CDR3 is TGTGCCAGCAGCGCTCAGGGGAACACTGAAGCTTTCTTT. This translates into CASSAQGNTEAFF.

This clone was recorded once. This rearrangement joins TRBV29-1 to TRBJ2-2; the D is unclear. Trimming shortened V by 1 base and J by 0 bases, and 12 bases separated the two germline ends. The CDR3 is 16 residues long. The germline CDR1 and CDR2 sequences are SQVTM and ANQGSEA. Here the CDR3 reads CSVEGVSQTNTGELFF. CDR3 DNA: TGCAGCGTTGAAGGTGTATCACAGACGAACACCGGGGAGCTGTTTTTT.

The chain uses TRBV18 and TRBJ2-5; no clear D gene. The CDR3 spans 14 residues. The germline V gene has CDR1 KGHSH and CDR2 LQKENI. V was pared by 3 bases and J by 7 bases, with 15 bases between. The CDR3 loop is CASSPVPPPGTQYF. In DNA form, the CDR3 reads TGTGCCAGCTCACCCGTTCCGCCCCCAGGGACCCAGTACTTC.

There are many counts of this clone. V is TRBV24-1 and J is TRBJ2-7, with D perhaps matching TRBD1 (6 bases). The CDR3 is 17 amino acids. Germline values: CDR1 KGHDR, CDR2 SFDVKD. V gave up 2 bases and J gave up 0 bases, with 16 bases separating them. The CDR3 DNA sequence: TGTGCCACCAGTGATTCTGGTCGACCAGGGGACTCCTACGAGCAGTACTTC. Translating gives CATSDSGRPGDSYEQYF.

The chain's CDR3 is CASSPHPPGRGKTNEKLFF. CDR3 bases: TGTGCCAGCAGCCCCCACCCCCCAGGGAGGGGCAAAACTAATGAAAAACTGTTTTTT. V is TRBV11-2 and J is TRBJ1-4; possible D gene TRBD1, 5 bases. The CDR3 sequence is 19 residues long. In germline, CDR1 is SGHAT, CDR2 FQNNGV. The germline V and J ends were trimmed by 5 bases and 1 base, with 23 bases remaining between them.

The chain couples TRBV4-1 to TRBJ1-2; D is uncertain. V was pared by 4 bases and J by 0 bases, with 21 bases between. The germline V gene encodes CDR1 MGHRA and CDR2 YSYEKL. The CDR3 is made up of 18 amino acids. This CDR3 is CASSLPARERRANYGYTF. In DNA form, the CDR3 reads TGCGCCAGCAGCCTCCCCGCACGGGAGAGGAGGGCTAACTATGGCTACACCTTC.

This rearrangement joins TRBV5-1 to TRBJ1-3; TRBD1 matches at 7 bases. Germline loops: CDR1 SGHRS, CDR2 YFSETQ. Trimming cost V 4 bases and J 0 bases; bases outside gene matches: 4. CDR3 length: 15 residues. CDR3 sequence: CASSLTGFSGNTIYF. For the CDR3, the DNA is TGCGCCAGCAGCCTGACAGGGTTCTCTGGAAACACCATATATTTT.

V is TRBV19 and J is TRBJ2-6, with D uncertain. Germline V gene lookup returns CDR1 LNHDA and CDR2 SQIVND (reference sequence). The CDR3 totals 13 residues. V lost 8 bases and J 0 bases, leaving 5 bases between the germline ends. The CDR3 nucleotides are TGTGCCAGTTCCCTCTCTGGGGCCAACGTCCTGACTTTC. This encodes CASSLSGANVLTF.

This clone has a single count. CDR3 sequence: CASGSTGKGYEQYF. The DNA of the CDR3 is TGCGCCAGCGGGAGTACGGGGAAAGGATACGAGCAGTACTTC. This chain joins TRBV5-1 and TRBJ2-7, with a possible D match to TRBD2 (5 bases). Looked up from germline, CDR1 is SGHRS and CDR2 is YFSETQ. V gave up 7 bases and J gave up 4 bases, with 18 bases separating them. This CDR3 comprises 14 residues.

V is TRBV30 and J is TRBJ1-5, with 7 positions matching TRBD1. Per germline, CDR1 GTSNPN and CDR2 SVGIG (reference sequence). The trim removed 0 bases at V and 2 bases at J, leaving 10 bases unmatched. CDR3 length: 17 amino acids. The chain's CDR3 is CAWSVKGAGWGNQPQHF. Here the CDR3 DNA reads TGTGCCTGGAGTGTCAAGGGGGCAGGGTGGGGCAATCAGCCCCAGCATTTT.

CDR3 protein: CASSPFRDSYNSPLHF. DNA for the CDR3: TGTGCCAGCAGTCCGTTCCGGGACAGTTATAATTCACCCCTCCACTTT. J is TRBJ1-6 and V is TRBV27; the match to TRBD1 covers 7 bases. V trimming: 5 bases; J trimming: 4 bases; junction bases outside the gene matches: 8. Germline loops: CDR1 MNHEY, CDR2 SMNVEV (reference sequence). This CDR3 comprises 16 residues.

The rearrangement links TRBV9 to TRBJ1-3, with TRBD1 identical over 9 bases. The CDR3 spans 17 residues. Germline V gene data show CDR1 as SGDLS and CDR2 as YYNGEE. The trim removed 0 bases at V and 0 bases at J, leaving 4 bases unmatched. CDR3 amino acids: CASSVELTGGSGNTIYF. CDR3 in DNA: TGTGCCAGCAGCGTAGAGTTGACAGGGGGCTCTGGAAACACCATATATTTT.

CDR3 sequence: CSFPDPLTQGKDTQYF. The CDR3 DNA reads TGCAGTTTTCCCGACCCCCTGACTCAGGGGAAAGATACGCAGTATTTT. The V and J genes are TRBV29-1 and TRBJ2-3; TRBD1 might be the D (6 bases). Per the germline V gene, CDR1 is SQVTM and CDR2 is ANQGSEA. The CDR3 length is 16 residues.

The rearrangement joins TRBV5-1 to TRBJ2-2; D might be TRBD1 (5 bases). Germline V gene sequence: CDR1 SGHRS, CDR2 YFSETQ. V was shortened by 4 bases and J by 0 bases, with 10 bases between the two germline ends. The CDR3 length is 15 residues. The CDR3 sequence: CASSLGHPNTGELFF. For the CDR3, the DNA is TGCGCCAGCAGCCTGGGGCACCCGAACACCGGGGAGCTGTTTTTT.

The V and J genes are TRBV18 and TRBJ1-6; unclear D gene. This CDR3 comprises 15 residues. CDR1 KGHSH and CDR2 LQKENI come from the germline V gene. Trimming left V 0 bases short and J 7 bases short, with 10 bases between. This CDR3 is CASSPPAGGNSPLHF. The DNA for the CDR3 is TGTGCCAGCTCACCACCGGCAGGAGGAAATTCACCCCTCCACTTT.

The chain's CDR3 is CASSPGGSSGETQYF. As DNA, the CDR3 is TGTGCCAGCAGCCCGGGGGGCTCCTCCGGGGAGACCCAGTACTTC. The chain joins TRBV7-3 to TRBJ2-5, with D tentatively TRBD2 (7 bases). From germline, CDR1 is SGHTA and CDR2 FQGTGA. Deletions cut 5 bases from V and 5 bases from J, with 18 bases between. This CDR3 comprises 15 residues.

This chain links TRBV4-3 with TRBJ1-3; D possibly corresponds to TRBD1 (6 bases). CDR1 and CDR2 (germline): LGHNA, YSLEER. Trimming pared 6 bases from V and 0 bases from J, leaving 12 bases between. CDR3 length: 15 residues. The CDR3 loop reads CASRLDRNSGNTIYF. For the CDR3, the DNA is TGCGCCAGCAGACTCGACAGGAACTCTGGAAACACCATATATTTT.

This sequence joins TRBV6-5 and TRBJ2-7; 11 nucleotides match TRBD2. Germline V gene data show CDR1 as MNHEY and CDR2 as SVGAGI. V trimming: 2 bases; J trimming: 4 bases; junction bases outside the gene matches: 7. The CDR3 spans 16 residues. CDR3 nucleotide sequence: TGTGCCAGCAGTTACGTAGCGGGGGGGCATGGGTACGAGCAGTACTTC. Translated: CASSYVAGGHGYEQYF.

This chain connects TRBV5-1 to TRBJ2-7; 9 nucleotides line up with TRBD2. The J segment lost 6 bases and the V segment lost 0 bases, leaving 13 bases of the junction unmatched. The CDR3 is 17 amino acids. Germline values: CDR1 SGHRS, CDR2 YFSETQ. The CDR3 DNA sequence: TGCGCCAGCAGCTTGGTGGTAGCGGGGGCCTCCCGCCGCGAGCAGTACTTC. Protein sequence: CASSLVVAGASRREQYF.

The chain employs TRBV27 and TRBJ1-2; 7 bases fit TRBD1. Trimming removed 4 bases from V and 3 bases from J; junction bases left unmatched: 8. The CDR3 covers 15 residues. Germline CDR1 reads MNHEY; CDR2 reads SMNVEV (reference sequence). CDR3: CASSSLVQGDYGYTF. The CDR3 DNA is TGTGCCAGCAGTTCCCTGGTCCAGGGGGACTATGGCTACACCTTC.

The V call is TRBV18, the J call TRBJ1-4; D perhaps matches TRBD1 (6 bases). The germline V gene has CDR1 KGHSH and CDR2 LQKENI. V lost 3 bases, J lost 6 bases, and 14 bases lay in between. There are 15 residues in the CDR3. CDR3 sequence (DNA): TGTGCCAGCTCACCCACACAGGGTGGAGATGAAAAACTGTTTTTT. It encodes CASSPTQGGDEKLFF. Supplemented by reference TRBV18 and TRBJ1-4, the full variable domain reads NAGVMQNPRHLVRRRGQEARLRCSPMKGHSHVYWYRQLPEEGLKFMVYLQKENIIDESGMPKERFSAEFPKEGPSILRIQQVVRGDSAAYFCASSPTQGGDEKLFFGSGTQLSVL.